This is a list of T cell receptor beta chains from one sample in a study of PD-L1 blockade in urothelial cancer. Some clones are missing from TCRdb's copy, which holds only in-frame ones; the method was immunoSEQ multiplex PCR. Of 30,000 to 40,000 clones listed, approximately 80% were seen once; the top ten hold 13% to 15%. The starting material was PBMCs, obtained around atezolizumab (anti-PD-L1) treatment. Every receptor here comes from an older man with urothelial cancer. The CDR3 runs from the conserved cysteine through the conserved F or W. Fields, in order: clone size, D gene, V gene, J gene, CDR3 DNA, CDR3 protein. The D gene is left open where the match is weak. Clone size is given for some rows only: seen once, a few or many times, or a class if the clone is expanded.

size: NA; D: NA; V: TRBV14; J: TRBJ2-1; DNA: TGTGCCAGCAGCCAACGACAGATTGTGGATGAGCAGTTCTTC; CDR3: CASSQRQIVDEQFF
size: NA; D: TRBD2; V: TRBV11-2; J: TRBJ2-2; DNA: TGTGCCAGCAGCTTAGGTGGACTAGCGAACACCGGGGAGCTGTTTTTT; CDR3: CASSLGGLANTGELFF
size: once; D: TRBD1; V: TRBV14; J: TRBJ2-5; DNA: TGTGCCAGCAGCCTATTCGGACAGGGGGAAGAGACCCAGTACTTC; CDR3: CASSLFGQGEETQYF
size: once; D: NA; V: TRBV15; J: TRBJ2-3; DNA: TGTGCCACCAGCCTAGCGACAGATACGCAGTATTTT; CDR3: CATSLATDTQYF
size: NA; D: TRBD1; V: TRBV27; J: TRBJ2-7; DNA: TGTGCCAGCAGTCGCGAACGGGACAGGGTTCGCGATCAGTACTTC; CDR3: CASSRERDRVRDQYF
size: NA; D: NA; V: TRBV19; J: TRBJ1-1; DNA: TGTGCCAGTACCGCGAAGGGGGAGATTAGCACTGAAGCTTTCTTT; CDR3: CASTAKGEISTEAFF
size: NA; D: NA; V: TRBV5-1; J: TRBJ2-1; DNA: TGCGCCAGCAGCCCAGAGAAAGGGGGCTCCTACAATGAGCAGTTCTTC; CDR3: CASSPEKGGSYNEQFF
size: NA; D: TRBD2; V: TRBV19; J: TRBJ2-2; DNA: TGTGCCAGTAGGCCGGGACTAGCGGATACCGGGGAGCTGTTTTTT; CDR3: CASRPGLADTGELFF
size: NA; D: TRBD2; V: TRBV6-1; J: TRBJ2-1; DNA: TGTGCCAGCAGGGGGGGGACTAGCGTTGGGAATGAGCAGTTCTTC; CDR3: CASRGGTSVGNEQFF
size: NA; D: NA; V: TRBV10-3; J: TRBJ2-3; DNA: TGTGCCATCAGTGGGTGGGGCACGAGCACAGATACGCAGTATTTT; CDR3: CAISGWGTSTDTQYF
size: NA; D: TRBD1; V: TRBV18; J: TRBJ2-7; DNA: TGTGCCAGCTCACCGAGGGGGCTTTTCTCCTACGAGCAGTACTTC; CDR3: CASSPRGLFSYEQYF
size: NA; D: NA; V: TRBV23-1; J: TRBJ1-5; DNA: TGCGCCAGCAGTCACCGAACAGGTGGCGGCAATCAGCCCCAGCATTTT; CDR3: CASSHRTGGGNQPQHF
size: NA; D: TRBD1; V: TRBV6-1; J: TRBJ1-5; DNA: TGTGCCAGCAGGTTCGGACAGGGTAGCAATCAGCCCCAGCATTTT; CDR3: CASRFGQGSNQPQHF
size: NA; D: TRBD1; V: TRBV30; J: TRBJ1-5; DNA: TGTGCCTGGAGTGCAGGGGGCGCAAATCAGCCCCAGCATTTT; CDR3: CAWSAGGANQPQHF
size: once; D: NA; V: TRBV28; J: TRBJ2-7; DNA: TGTGCCAGCAGCCCTAGTAGGGGGGGGTTAGACGAGCAGTACTTC; CDR3: CASSPSRGGLDEQYF
size: NA; D: TRBD1; V: TRBV10-1; J: TRBJ2-3; DNA: TGCGCCAGCAGTGACCGGACAGGGGGGGCAGATACGCAGTATTTT; CDR3: CASSDRTGGADTQYF
size: NA; D: TRBD2; V: TRBV25-1; J: TRBJ2-1; DNA: TGTGCCAGCAGTGAAGGTAGCGGGAGTGCGAAGTTCTTC; CDR3: CASSEGSGSAKFF
size: NA; D: NA; V: TRBV27; J: TRBJ2-2; DNA: TGTGCCAGCAGTTTGACCAGGGTCCCCACGTACGGGGAGCTGTTTTTT; CDR3: CASSLTRVPTYGELFF
size: medium-sized; D: TRBD2; V: TRBV27; J: TRBJ2-7; DNA: TGTGCCAGCAGTTTATCCACCCCACTAGCGGCCTGGACCTACGAGCAGTACTTC; CDR3: CASSLSTPLAAWTYEQYF
size: NA; D: NA; V: TRBV5-4; J: TRBJ1-2; DNA: TGTGCCAGCAGCTTGGGACAGCACCTAGGCTACACCTTC; CDR3: CASSLGQHLGYTF
size: NA; D: TRBD2; V: TRBV2; J: TRBJ2-3; DNA: TGTGCCAGCAGTGAGTGGCTAGCGGGAACAGATACGCAGTATTTT; CDR3: CASSEWLAGTDTQYF
size: once; D: TRBD1; V: TRBV5-6; J: TRBJ1-3; DNA: TGTGCCAGCAGCTCCAAGACAGGGCCTGGAAACACCATATATTTT; CDR3: CASSSKTGPGNTIYF
size: NA; D: NA; V: TRBV5-6; J: TRBJ2-3; DNA: TGTGCCAGCAGCTTCCGGAGGGTGATAGACACAGATACGCAGTATTTT; CDR3: CASSFRRVIDTDTQYF
size: NA; D: NA; V: TRBV9; J: TRBJ2-5; DNA: TGTGCCAGCAGCGTTCACCCCCAGGGTGGGGAGACCCAGTACTTC; CDR3: CASSVHPQGGETQYF
size: once; D: NA; V: TRBV19; J: TRBJ2-1; DNA: TGTGCCAGTAGCGCCCGAACTATATACAATGAGCAGTTCTTC; CDR3: CASSARTIYNEQFF
size: few; D: TRBD2; V: TRBV5-1; J: TRBJ2-2; DNA: TGCGCCAGCAGCTTGGATAGCGGGAGGGTCGTGCTGTTTTTT; CDR3: CASSLDSGRVVLFF
size: NA; D: NA; V: TRBV12-2; J: TRBJ1-5; DNA: TGTGCAAGTCGCTTTATCCGGACAAGCCCGAATCAGCCCCAGCATTTT; CDR3: CASRFIRTSPNQPQHF
size: medium-sized; D: NA; V: TRBV19; J: TRBJ2-2; DNA: TGTGCCAGTAGTATCCGAGGGGGCGGGGAGCTGTTTTTT; CDR3: CASSIRGGGELFF
size: NA; D: NA; V: TRBV28; J: TRBJ1-5; DNA: TGTGCCAGCTTATCCACGGTTCTGCAGCCCCAGCATTTT; CDR3: CASLSTVLQPQHF
size: NA; D: NA; V: TRBV19; J: TRBJ2-1; DNA: TGTGCCAGTAGTATCGGGGTCTACCACTACAATGAGCAGTTCTTC; CDR3: CASSIGVYHYNEQFF
size: NA; D: NA; V: TRBV11-2; J: TRBJ2-7; DNA: TGTGCCAGCAGCCCCATCCGCCCGGGGGGCGGCGAGCAGTACTTC; CDR3: CASSPIRPGGGEQYF
size: NA; D: NA; V: TRBV13; J: TRBJ1-1; DNA: TGTGCCAGCAGCCCGCATCCCCAGGGGCAAAACACTGAAGCTTTCTTT; CDR3: CASSPHPQGQNTEAFF
size: NA; D: TRBD2; V: TRBV9; J: TRBJ2-5; DNA: TGTGCCAGCAGCCTCGGACTAGCGGGGGGAGAGACCCAGTACTTC; CDR3: CASSLGLAGGETQYF
size: once; D: TRBD1; V: TRBV28; J: TRBJ2-5; DNA: TGTGCCAGCAGTTTACTGCCGGGACAGGGAGAGGAGACCCAGTACTTC; CDR3: CASSLLPGQGEETQYF
size: NA; D: NA; V: TRBV14; J: TRBJ1-2; DNA: TGTGCCAGCAGCCCCTCTAGCTATGGCTACACCTTC; CDR3: CASSPSSYGYTF
size: NA; D: NA; V: TRBV11-1; J: TRBJ1-1; DNA: TGTGCCAGCAGCCAAAAGCCAAACACTGAAGCTTTCTTT; CDR3: CASSQKPNTEAFF
size: NA; D: TRBD2; V: TRBV30; J: TRBJ2-7; DNA: TGTGCCTGGCAGGAGCGGGAGTGGGATGAGCAGTACTTC; CDR3: CAWQEREWDEQYF
size: NA; D: NA; V: TRBV6-5; J: TRBJ1-2; DNA: TGTGCCAGCAAGGTTGTGGGGCAGGGAGGCTATGGCTACACCTTC; CDR3: CASKVVGQGGYGYTF
size: NA; D: NA; V: TRBV6-5; J: TRBJ1-4; DNA: TGTGCCAGCAGTTCTCGGGTCCCCTCAGTGGAAAAACTGTTTTTT; CDR3: CASSSRVPSVEKLFF
size: NA; D: NA; V: TRBV2; J: TRBJ2-1; DNA: TGTGCCAGCAGTGTCCAAGGGAGAGGGGGGTTCTTC; CDR3: CASSVQGRGGFF
size: NA; D: TRBD1; V: TRBV27; J: TRBJ1-2; DNA: TGTGCCAGCAGTTCCCTCGGGACAGGTCTTTTTCATGGCTACACCTTC; CDR3: CASSSLGTGLFHGYTF
size: NA; D: NA; V: TRBV5-4; J: TRBJ2-5; DNA: TGTGCCAGCAGGGCGGGGACTTCAACACAAGAGACCCAGTACTTC; CDR3: CASRAGTSTQETQYF
size: NA; D: TRBD1; V: TRBV12-5; J: TRBJ2-1; DNA: TGTGCTAGTGGTGCCGCCGGGACAGGGGCCTACAATGAGCAGTTCTTC; CDR3: CASGAAGTGAYNEQFF
size: NA; D: NA; V: TRBV6-6; J: TRBJ2-1; DNA: TGTGCCTCGGGTGAGCAGTTCTTC; CDR3: CASGEQFF
size: NA; D: NA; V: TRBV27; J: TRBJ1-5; DNA: TGTGCCAGCAAGAAAGGAACAGGTGATCAGCCCCAGCATTTT; CDR3: CASKKGTGDQPQHF
size: NA; D: NA; V: TRBV6-5; J: TRBJ1-5; DNA: TGTGCCAGCAGAAGTGACAGCCTTCAGCCCCAGCATTTT; CDR3: CASRSDSLQPQHF